One sample yielded the 17 T cell receptor beta chains listed below, sequenced in a study of vaccination effects on CD4 cells after COVID-19. Libraries were prepared by immunoSEQ multiplex PCR; TCRdb keeps only in-frame clonotypes and omits some of them. The table includes tens of thousands of clones, less than 85% detected once. These receptors' antigens are unknown. Scientists isolated CD4+ T cells after an approximately 10-day culture period ended. The participants, recipients of two vaccine doses, got either BNT162b2 or mRNA-1273. Sequencing was performed on CD4+ T cells from PBMCs cultured without peptide, taken after COVID-19 vaccination. Source of these receptors: a human donor who received a COVID-19 vaccine.

This clone was picked up a small number of times. Written as DNA, the CDR3 is TGCGCCAGCAGCTCCTCTAGCGGGGAAACGCAGTATTTT. Translating it yields CASSSSSGETQYF. The J gene is TRBJ2-3, the V gene TRBV5-1; 9 positions agree with TRBD2. From germline, CDR1 is SGHRS and CDR2 YFSETQ. V lost 3 bases, J lost 9 bases, and 5 bases stayed unmatched. CDR3 length: 13 residues.

This chain links TRBV28 with TRBJ2-3, with D tentatively TRBD2 (7 bases). This CDR3 has 16 amino acids. V shed 7 bases and J shed 1 base, with 18 bases lying between them. CDR1 is MDHEN, CDR2 SYDVKM, per germline. The CDR3 spells CASIKRGAVRTDTQYF. The CDR3 DNA is TGTGCCAGCATCAAACGGGGGGCCGTCCGCACAGATACGCAGTATTTT.

CDR3 nucleotide sequence: TGTGCCAGCAGCCCAGGACCGGCCAGCAATCAGCCCCAGCATTTT. This encodes CASSPGPASNQPQHF. This rearrangement joins TRBV7-2 to TRBJ1-5; D remains ambiguous. The CDR3 spans 15 residues. Trimming took off 5 bases at V and 1 base at J, with 12 bases between the two ends. The germline gives CDR1 SGHTA, CDR2 FQGNSA.

V is TRBV3-1 (or the pseudogene TRBV3-2) and J is TRBJ1-2; D is ambiguous. The CDR3 length is 16 residues. Germline CDR1 LGHDT, CDR2 YNNKEL (reference sequence). Trimming took 4 bases from V and 0 from J, leaving 15 bases between them. The CDR3 region is CASSLNPGITNYGYTF. CDR3 DNA: TGTGCCAGCAGCCTCAACCCCGGAATCACTAACTATGGCTACACCTTC.

The V and J genes are TRBV5-6 and TRBJ2-1; D gene unclear. V was cut by 3 bases and J by 10 bases, with 14 bases left in between. The CDR3 sequence is 13 residues long. CDR1 and CDR2 (germline): SGHDT, YYEEEE. In nucleotides, the CDR3 is TGTGCCAGCAGCTCCGGACGTTTTAGAGAGCAGTTCTTC. Translating it yields CASSSGRFREQFF.

This sequence joins TRBV5-4 and TRBJ2-3; D is unresolved. Germline lookup yields CDR1 SGHNT and CDR2 YYREEE (reference sequence). With 0 bases removed from V and 5 bases from J, the gap between germline ends came to 7 bases. The CDR3 has 13 amino acids. CDR3 protein: CASSLDQQDTQYF. The CDR3 region has the DNA TGTGCCAGCAGCTTGGACCAGCAAGATACGCAGTATTTT.

The chain is built from TRBV30 and TRBJ1-2; unclear D gene. V gave up 4 bases and J gave up 2 bases, with 11 bases separating them. Per germline, CDR1 GTSNPN and CDR2 SVGIG (reference sequence). The CDR3 contains 13 residues. The CDR3 sequence: CAWTRWRNYGYTF. DNA of the CDR3: TGTGCCTGGACCAGGTGGCGGAACTATGGCTACACCTTC.

The genes are TRBV4-2 and TRBJ2-1; D not certain. From germline, CDR1 is LGHNA and CDR2 YNFKEQ. The CDR3 consists of 13 residues. Trimming stripped 4 bases from V and 9 bases from J, with 13 bases between. The CDR3 DNA follows: TGTGCCAGCAGCCCCAACGTCGCCCCTGAGCAGTTCTTC. Translated: CASSPNVAPEQFF.

This rearrangement joins TRBV12-3 or TRBV12-4 to TRBJ1-1; unclear D gene. Trimming shortened V by 1 base and J by 5 bases, and 8 bases separated the two germline ends. CDR3 length: 13 amino acids. The CDR3 DNA is TGTGCCAGCAGTTTAGGGGCTTTTACTGAAGCTTTCTTT. Translating gives CASSLGAFTEAFF.

The CDR3 DNA reads as TGTGCCTGGAGTAACGGTGGGACTGAGCAGTTCTTC. Protein sequence: CAWSNGGTEQFF. The V and J genes are TRBV30 and TRBJ2-1; D is tentatively TRBD1 or TRBD2 (5 bases each). The germline V gene has CDR1 GTSNPN and CDR2 SVGIG (reference sequence). This CDR3 comprises 12 residues. V shed 2 bases and J shed 9 bases, with 11 bases lying between them.

J is TRBJ2-1 and V is TRBV24-1, with D possibly being TRBD1 or TRBD2 (5 bases each). Germline V gene data show CDR1 as KGHDR and CDR2 as SFDVKD. Trimming removed 3 bases at V and 0 bases at J, with 8 bases between. The CDR3 sequence is 15 residues long. The CDR3 bases are TGTGCCACCAGTGATACTGGGACCTCCTACAATGAGCAGTTCTTC. This encodes CATSDTGTSYNEQFF.

The sample holds a few counts of this clone. The V gene is TRBV19, the J gene TRBJ1-1, with D perhaps TRBD1 (6 bases). The CDR3 totals 16 residues. Trimming took off 5 bases at V and 0 bases at J, with 16 bases between the two ends. Germline CDR1 LNHDA, CDR2 SQIVND (reference sequence). The CDR3, as DNA: TGTGCCAGTAGTGTCACAGGGCCTCCCATGAACACTGAAGCTTTCTTT. Translating it yields CASSVTGPPMNTEAFF.

This clone was counted only a few times. The V and J genes are TRBV19 and TRBJ1-3; D might be TRBD1 (6 bases). From germline, CDR1 is LNHDA and CDR2 SQIVND (reference sequence). Trimming took off 3 bases at V and 0 bases at J, with 12 bases between the two ends. The CDR3 has 16 residues. CDR3 loop: CASSMGHINSGNTIYF. CDR3 coding DNA: TGTGCCAGTAGTATGGGACACATAAACTCTGGAAACACCATATATTTT.

The V gene is TRBV28, the J gene TRBJ2-7, with D possibly being TRBD1 (6 bases). Germline-derived CDR1 and CDR2 are MDHEN and SYDVKM. The CDR3 runs to 13 residues. Trimming removed 8 bases at V and 5 bases at J, with 16 bases between. The CDR3 DNA reads as TGTGCCAGCCGGCCCCAGGGGAGCGACGAGCAGTACGTC. Protein: CASRPQGSDEQYV.

The V call is TRBV21-1, the J call TRBJ2-1; TRBD2 is taken as the D call from the table, unchecked against the DNA. TRBV21-1 constitutes a pseudogene. The CDR3 totals 16 residues. CDR3 sequence reads: CASSKARYSLYNEQFF. CDR3 coding DNA: TGTGCCAGCAGCAAAGCGCGATATTCCCTCTACAATGAGCAGTTCTTC.

V gene TRBV27 combines with J gene TRBJ1-1, with 9 positions matching TRBD1. Germline V gives CDR1 MNHEY, CDR2 SMNVEV (reference sequence). After removal of 8 bases from V and 7 bases from J, the junction contained 8 bases not matched to a gene. CDR3 length: 13 amino acids. CDR3 sequence reads: CASGITGGLEAFF. The CDR3 bases are TGTGCCAGCGGAATTACAGGGGGCCTTGAAGCTTTCTTT.

The DNA for the CDR3 is TGCGCCAGCAGCTTGGAAGGGGCAGGTACCTATGGCTACACCTTC. This encodes CASSLEGAGTYGYTF. The chain recombines TRBV5-1 with TRBJ1-2; weak D call: TRBD1 (5 bases). Germline CDR1 is SGHRS and CDR2 is YFSETQ. The CDR3 covers 15 residues. Trimming took off 0 bases at V and 4 bases at J, with 13 bases between the two ends.